Presented here are 20 T cell receptor beta chains from one specimen sequenced in a study of T-cell reconstitution after alpha-beta-depleted transplantation in children. Construction of the TCRbeta library involved unique molecular identifiers. TCRdb independently ran MiXCR on the PCR reads; one entry per CDR3 protein. The sample yields hundreds of thousands of distinct CDR3 sequences, 15% to 20% seen once. Sequenced here: PBMCs, mostly from graft donor cells, sampled 360 days after TCRalphabeta/CD19-depleted stem cell transplant. The receptors were gathered from a boy under three years old who had a stem cell transplant for Wiskott-Aldrich syndrome, so the T cells may come from the graft donor.

A few counts support this clonotype. The chain recombines TRBV5-1 with TRBJ2-2, with D perhaps matching TRBD2 (5 bases). The CDR3 covers 16 residues. V was clipped by 0 bases and J by 6 bases, with 15 bases between them. Germline V lookup: CDR1 SGHRS, CDR2 YFSETQ. In DNA form, the CDR3 reads TGCGCCAGCAGCTTGGCTCCCGGACTCGGGGCCGGGGAGCTGTTTTTT. As protein: CASSLAPGLGAGELFF.

The rearrangement links TRBV28 to TRBJ2-4, with TRBD1 matching over 8 bases. From germline, CDR1 is MDHEN and CDR2 SYDVKM. V gave up 5 bases and J gave up 2 bases; unmatched junction bases: 5. This CDR3 contains 15 residues. CDR3 nucleotide sequence: TGTGCCAGCAGTGCAGGGGGCACTTCCAAAAACATTCAGTACTTC. Its protein is CASSAGGTSKNIQYF.

V is TRBV6-2 or TRBV6-3 and J is TRBJ1-5, with a tentative D call TRBD1 (5 bases). V shed 5 bases and J shed 0 bases, with 8 bases lying between them. The CDR3 is 14 residues long. From germline, CDR1 is MNHEY and CDR2 SVGEGT. This CDR3 reads CASSTGASNQPQHF. Here the CDR3 DNA reads TGTGCCAGCAGTACCGGGGCTAGCAATCAGCCCCAGCATTTT.

Details on this clonotype: At one of its ends the junction is not consistent with the germline gene, which may arise from a read error. The rearrangement links TRBV3-1 to TRBJ2-6; D unclear. This CDR3 has 18 residues. Germline loops: CDR1 LGHDT, CDR2 YNNKEL (reference sequence). The CDR3 sequence: CASSQDGPGCSGANVLTF. The CDR3 DNA follows: TGTGCCAGCAGTCAAGATGGCCCCGGGTGCTCTGGGGCCAACGTCCTGACTTTC.

J is TRBJ2-1 and V is TRBV6-2 or TRBV6-3, with a possible D match to TRBD2 (5 bases). This CDR3 has 14 amino acids. Between the trimmed V and J ends, which lost 6 bases and 6 bases, there was a span of 15 bases. Germline lookup yields CDR1 MNHEY and CDR2 SVGEGT. Here the CDR3 reads CASSRVVRVNEQFF. The CDR3 DNA reads as TGTGCCAGCAGCCGTGTGGTGCGGGTCAATGAGCAGTTCTTC.

This clonotype was recorded at least ten times. The chain employs TRBV24-1 and TRBJ1-5; D is unclear. Germline loops: CDR1 KGHDR, CDR2 SFDVKD. This CDR3 spans 16 amino acids. V lost 5 bases and J 3 bases, leaving 16 bases between the germline ends. This CDR3 reads CATSAAGQGDNQPQHF. The CDR3 nucleotides are TGTGCCACCAGTGCGGCCGGTCAAGGAGACAATCAGCCCCAGCATTTT.

This clonotype was picked up a small number of times. The chain combines TRBV11-2 with TRBJ2-1, with 12 bases identical to TRBD2. This CDR3 region has 19 residues. J lost 1 base, V lost 3 bases, and 10 bases had no gene match. Germline-derived CDR1 and CDR2 are SGHAT and FQNNGV. The CDR3 protein is CASSFWSASGRASYNEQFF. The CDR3 DNA reads TGTGCCAGCAGCTTTTGGTCGGCTAGCGGGAGGGCTTCCTACAATGAGCAGTTCTTC.

V gene TRBV4-3 combines with J gene TRBJ2-7, with D unresolved. The germline V gene encodes CDR1 LGHNA and CDR2 YSLEER. Trimming cost V 6 bases and J 2 bases, with 14 bases left between them. The CDR3 length is 14 residues. CDR3 protein: CASRKQEGPYEQYF. The CDR3 bases are TGCGCCAGCAGGAAGCAGGAAGGTCCCTACGAGCAGTACTTC.

The chain is built from TRBV20-1 and TRBJ2-7; a weak D match, TRBD1 (6 bases). Germline CDR1 and CDR2: DFQATT and SNEGSKA (reference sequence). There are 12 residues in the CDR3. V lost 6 bases and J lost 5, with 14 bases in between. CDR3 DNA: TGCAGTGCCCCCGCACAGGGAGACGAGCAGTACTTC. It is translated as CSAPAQGDEQYF.

This chain links TRBV11-1 with TRBJ2-5; D unclear. Germline V CDR1 and CDR2: SGHAT, FQDESV (reference sequence). V was clipped by 0 bases and J by 2 bases, with 25 bases between them. The length of the CDR3 is 20 residues. The CDR3 bases are TGTGCCAGCAGCTTAGCGCCATTCGTGTTCGTGTTCGGGTTTCAAGAGACCCAGTACTTC. Protein product: CASSLAPFVFVFGFQETQYF.

The rearrangement uses TRBV29-1 and TRBJ1-1, with TRBD1 matching 7 bases. The ends lost 6 bases at V and 11 bases at J; junction bases unmatched: 15. CDR3 size: 13 residues. In germline, CDR1 is SQVTM, CDR2 ANQGSEA. The CDR3 sequence is CSVGRQGRPGAFF. The DNA for the CDR3 is TGCAGCGTGGGAAGACAGGGCCGCCCTGGGGCTTTCTTT. The variable domain in full, with the rest retrieved from reference TRBV29-1 and TRBJ1-1, is SAVISQKPSRDICQRGTSLTIQCQVDSQVTMMFWYRQQPGQSLTLIATANQGSEATYESGFVIDKFPISRPNLTFSTLTVSNMSPEDSSIYLCSVGRQGRPGAFFGQGTRLTVV.

The V call is TRBV5-1, the J call TRBJ2-1, with 7 bases aligning to TRBD2. With 0 bases clipped from V and 8 bases from J, the junction kept 5 bases outside the gene matches. The CDR3 covers 14 residues. The germline gives CDR1 SGHRS, CDR2 YFSETQ. The CDR3 DNA sequence: TGCGCCAGCAGCTTGGTGGGAGGGCTGGATGAGCAGTTCTTC. This codes for CASSLVGGLDEQFF.

This chain connects TRBV11-2 to TRBJ2-7, with TRBD2 identical over 14 bases. V dropped 3 bases and J dropped 0; count of bases not matched to a gene: 10. This CDR3 spans 19 amino acids. Germline-derived CDR1 and CDR2 are SGHAT and FQNNGV. This CDR3 reads CASSLSLKGLAGGSYEQYF. CDR3 sequence (DNA): TGTGCCAGCAGCTTGAGTCTGAAAGGACTAGCGGGAGGCTCCTACGAGCAGTACTTC.

This clonotype was seen only a few times. The rearrangement uses TRBV5-1 and TRBJ2-2, with 8 bases identical to TRBD1. Trimming cost V 4 bases and J 0 bases; bases outside gene matches: 14. This CDR3 has 19 residues. In germline, CDR1 is SGHRS, CDR2 YFSETQ. The CDR3 bases are TGCGCCAGCAGCCGGCTCGGACAGGGTGGCCACGCGAACACCGGGGAGCTGTTTTTT. It is translated as CASSRLGQGGHANTGELFF.

This clonotype appeared a few times. V gene TRBV27 combines with J gene TRBJ2-1; 9 nucleotides agree with TRBD1. This CDR3 comprises 15 residues. Germline lookup yields CDR1 MNHEY and CDR2 SMNVEV (reference sequence). The V segment lost 4 bases and the J segment 4 bases; nucleotides outside the gene matches: 5. The CDR3 DNA reads as TGTGCCAGCAGTTCCCAGGACAGGGGATACAATGAGCAGTTCTTC. Amino acid sequence: CASSSQDRGYNEQFF.

This clonotype came up many times. The V gene is TRBV29-1, the J gene TRBJ2-3, with 7 bases fitting TRBD2. This CDR3 is 14 amino acids long. CDR1 is SQVTM, CDR2 ANQGSEA, per germline. The J segment lost 3 bases and the V segment lost 4 bases, leaving 7 bases of the junction unmatched. The CDR3 spells CSVGTGGATDTQYF. CDR3 nucleotides: TGCAGCGTTGGAACGGGGGGAGCGACAGATACGCAGTATTTT.

This clonotype appeared many times. This sequence joins TRBV6-5 and TRBJ2-7, with TRBD1 identical over 7 bases. This CDR3 is 13 amino acids long. With V trimmed by 6 bases and J by 1 base, 3 bases remained unmatched. Germline CDR1 reads MNHEY; CDR2 reads SVGAGI. CDR3 DNA: TGTGCCAGCAGAAGACAGGGATCCTACGAGCAGTACTTC. Amino acids: CASRRQGSYEQYF.

CDR3 protein: CASSQDLYGRRASGSPLHF. The CDR3 DNA sequence: TGCGCCAGCAGCCAAGATCTGTATGGGAGAAGGGCGTCGGGGTCACCCCTCCACTTT. The chain is built from TRBV4-1 and TRBJ1-6; D unresolved. The CDR3 consists of 19 residues. Per germline, CDR1 MGHRA and CDR2 YSYEKL. Between the trimmed V and J ends, which lost 0 bases and 10 bases, there was a span of 25 bases.

The chain employs TRBV20-1 and TRBJ2-7, with D hard to call. Germline V gene data show CDR1 as DFQATT and CDR2 as SNEGSKA (reference sequence). The CDR3 length is 13 residues. V dropped 1 base and J dropped 4 bases, with 11 bases sitting between them. CDR3 sequence (DNA): TGCAGTGCTAGAGCAGGTCGGGCATACGAGCAGTACTTC. Translated: CSARAGRAYEQYF.

This clonotype came up a few times. This chain connects TRBV7-9 to TRBJ2-1; D is uncertain. CDR1 is SEHNR, CDR2 FQNEAQ, per germline (reference sequence). Trimming removed 0 bases at V and 6 bases at J, with 9 bases between. The CDR3 has 14 amino acids. The CDR3 here is CASSLAGRSNEQFF. CDR3 nucleotide sequence: TGTGCCAGCAGCTTAGCCGGAAGGTCCAATGAGCAGTTCTTC.